The clone carrying this T cell receptor (beta chain) appeared a single time. What it recognizes is unknown. This PCR relied on a set of 60 Vbeta primers and 13 Jbeta primers. The repertoire was sequenced with immunoSEQ multiplex PCR; TCRdb's copy has only in-frame clones and lacks some. Here the sample spans 150,000 to 200,000 clones, about four fifths being singletons. Each donor's status was that of a healthy bone marrow donor. This entry belongs to a study of cytomegalovirus exposure and HLA in healthy donors. Notes on the study in general: The availability of immune exposure information extended only to CMV serostatus.

The receptor was derived from a man aged 40-50 years in good health and CMV-seropositive. Sequenced: PBMCs.

CDR3 nucleotide sequence: TGTGCCAGCAGGCTATCGGACTTTTACAATGAGCAGTTCTTC. Translation: CASRLSDFYNEQFF. This sequence joins TRBV6-5 and TRBJ2-1, with D tentatively TRBD2 (5 bases). The V gene's germline CDR1 is MNHEY and CDR2 SVGAGI. This CDR3 spans 14 amino acids. The V end lost 6 bases, the J end lost 4 bases, and 13 bases lay between the germline ends.